This TCR beta chain was obtained from a study of blood T cell repertoires in COVID-19. Background on the study: PBMCs, B-cell-depleted T cells, or T cells provided the cDNA or gDNA that made up the material.

Repertoires were generated with immunoSEQ multiplex PCR, while TCRdb's copy carries only in-frame clones and drops some. Here the sample spans about 100,000 clones, over 75% being singletons. This clone was counted only a few times. This receptor was obtained from a human donor in a cohort sampled during active COVID-19. Sequenced material: peripheral blood.

The CDR3: CASSTTGLNNQPQHF. CDR3 coding DNA: TGCGCCAGCAGCACGACAGGGCTGAATAATCAGCCCCAGCATTTT. The gene calls are TRBV4-1 and TRBJ1-5; 7 nucleotides agree with TRBD1. V gave up 5 bases and J gave up 4 bases; unmatched junction bases: 8. Germline lookup yields CDR1 MGHRA and CDR2 YSYEKL. This CDR3 spans 15 amino acids.